Below, 23 T cell receptor beta chains from the same sample are listed, as sequenced in a study of CD8 T cells in Susac syndrome. The RNA input was about 0.5 to 1 ug, and it was reverse transcribed with random hexamers. TCRdb re-called the immunoSEQ multiplex PCR reads with MiXCR, one entry per CDR3 protein. The data hold about 130,000 distinct CDR3 sequences, with roughly 96% observed a single time. Sequencing was performed on CD4+ T cells from PBMCs. The receptors were gathered from a human donor in good health.

The CDR3, as DNA: TGTGCCAGCTCCGACCGGGGGAGCACAGATACGCAGTATTTT. This sequence encodes CASSDRGSTDTQYF. This chain joins TRBV18 and TRBJ2-3; D may be TRBD2 (6 bases). Trimming shortened V by 6 bases and J by 0 bases, and 10 bases separated the two germline ends. Germline CDR1 and CDR2: KGHSH and LQKENI. CDR3 length: 14 residues.

The chain employs TRBV28 and TRBJ1-1; D is unresolved. CDR1 MDHEN and CDR2 SYDVKM come from the germline V gene. The CDR3 length is 13 residues. Trimming stripped 8 bases from V and 3 bases from J, with 13 bases between. This CDR3 is CASQIQAYTEAFF. CDR3 in DNA: TGTGCCAGCCAAATTCAAGCATACACTGAAGCTTTCTTT.

The chain recombines TRBV29-1 with TRBJ1-1, with D possibly matching TRBD1 (6 bases). The germline V gene encodes CDR1 SQVTM and CDR2 ANQGSEA. The CDR3 has 15 residues. Trimming shortened V by 6 bases and J by 1 base, and 18 bases separated the two germline ends. The CDR3 DNA reads as TGCAGCGTGCAGCCCGACAGGTTGGGGAACACTGAAGCTTTCTTT. Translation: CSVQPDRLGNTEAFF.

The chain has TRBV28 and TRBJ2-1, with 7 bases that match TRBD2. Germline lookup yields CDR1 MDHEN and CDR2 SYDVKM. J gave up 4 bases and V 3 bases, and 9 bases lay outside the gene matches. CDR3 size: 16 residues. In DNA, the CDR3 is TGTGCCAGCAGTTTGACATCTAGCGGAGTATACAATGAGCAGTTCTTC. It yields the protein CASSLTSSGVYNEQFF.

The chain uses TRBV7-8 and TRBJ1-1, with D unclear. Germline CDR1 is SGHVS and CDR2 is FQNEAQ. Between the trimmed V and J ends, which lost 3 bases and 5 bases, there was a span of 10 bases. This CDR3 contains 13 residues. The CDR3, as DNA: TGTGCCAGCAGCTTGGGAGGGCTTACTGAAGCTTTCTTT. This sequence encodes CASSLGGLTEAFF.

The V gene is TRBV28, the J gene TRBJ2-2, with D maybe TRBD1 (6 bases). The CDR3 extends over 14 amino acids. CDR1 and CDR2 from the germline V gene are MDHEN and SYDVKM. Trimming left V 5 bases short and J 5 bases short, with 12 bases between. This chain's CDR3 is CASSLRGITGELFF. The CDR3 nucleotides are TGTGCCAGCAGTCTTAGGGGGATAACCGGGGAGCTGTTTTTT. Full variable domain (missing parts from reference TRBV28 and TRBJ2-2): DVKVTQSSRYLVKRTGEKVFLECVQDMDHENMFWYRQDPGLGLRLIYFSYDVKMKEKGDIPEGYSVSREKKERFSLILESASTNQTSMYLCASSLRGITGELFFGEGSRLTVL.

The V call is TRBV7-2, the J call TRBJ2-1; 15 positions agree with TRBD2. V lost 3 bases and J lost 8; bases outside the gene matches: 5. The CDR3 runs 16 residues. Per germline, CDR1 SGHTA and CDR2 FQGNSA. In nucleotides, the CDR3 is TGTGCCAGCAGCTTGATGGGACTAGCGGGAGGCGATGAGCAGTTCTTC. Protein sequence: CASSLMGLAGGDEQFF.

V gene TRBV5-4 combines with J gene TRBJ2-2; 10 positions agree with TRBD2. Germline V gene data show CDR1 as SGHNT and CDR2 as YYREEE (reference sequence). This CDR3 is built from 15 residues. V trimming: 4 bases; J trimming: 1 base; junction bases outside the gene matches: 1. CDR3 region: CASSPSGGNTGELFF. The DNA for the CDR3 is TGTGCCAGCAGCCCTAGCGGGGGGAACACCGGGGAGCTGTTTTTT.

Of note for this clonotype: One end of the junction varies from germline; a read error may be responsible. The V and J genes are TRBV28 and TRBJ1-1, with 7 bases that match TRBD1. The CDR3 spans 16 residues. The germline V gene has CDR1 MDHEN and CDR2 SYDVKM. CDR3 DNA: TGTGCCAGCAGCCCAGGGGGGGGTTGGGTGAAAACTGAAGCTTTCTTT. It translates to CASSPGGGWVKTEAFF.

This chain connects TRBV19 to TRBJ2-2; 7 nucleotides agree with TRBD1. The length of the CDR3 is 13 residues. The ends lost 7 bases at V and 5 bases at J; junction bases unmatched: 4. Germline CDR1 is LNHDA and CDR2 is SQIVND (reference sequence). In DNA, the CDR3 is TGTGCCAGTAAGGACAGGCGGACCGGGGAGCTGTTTTTT. It is translated as CASKDRRTGELFF.

This clonotype was seen only once. The chain uses TRBV29-1 and TRBJ2-4; D might be TRBD2 (6 bases). Germline CDR1 is SQVTM and CDR2 is ANQGSEA. This CDR3 contains 13 residues. Trimming took 4 bases from V and 0 from J, leaving 7 bases between them. The CDR3 DNA reads TGCAGCGTTGTGGGACTAGCCAAAAACATTCAGTACTTC. This encodes CSVVGLAKNIQYF. The full variable domain, in which reference TRBV29-1 and TRBJ2-4 provide the parts outside the CDR3, is SAVISQKPSRDICQRGTSLTIQCQVDSQVTMMFWYRQQPGQSLTLIATANQGSEATYESGFVIDKFPISRPNLTFSTLTVSNMSPEDSSIYLCSVVGLAKNIQYFGAGTRLSVL.

This chain joins TRBV28 and TRBJ1-5; D not resolved. Germline V gene sequence: CDR1 MDHEN, CDR2 SYDVKM. Trimming took off 8 bases at V and 4 bases at J, with 9 bases between the two ends. The CDR3 loop spans 12 amino acids. CDR3 nucleotides: TGTGCCAGCGATTTAAGGAATCAGCCCCAGCATTTT. Protein: CASDLRNQPQHF.

The rearrangement uses TRBV29-1 and TRBJ1-3; D call uncertain. The CDR3 loop spans 11 amino acids. CDR1 and CDR2 from the germline V gene are SQVTM and ANQGSEA. V lost 7 bases to trimming and J lost 3 bases, with 7 bases between them. CDR3 nucleotides: TGCAGCGGCCGGGTTGGAAACACCATATATTTT. Protein: CSGRVGNTIYF.

There are a few counts of this clonotype. The J gene is TRBJ2-7, the V gene TRBV3-1; unclear D gene. This CDR3 has 11 amino acids. The V gene's germline CDR1 is LGHDT and CDR2 YNNKEL (reference sequence). V lost 3 bases, J lost 3 bases, and 3 bases lay in between. CDR3 DNA sequence: TGTGCCAGCAGCCAGGACTACGAGCAGTACTTC. It is translated as CASSQDYEQYF.

This rearrangement joins TRBV12-3 or TRBV12-4 to TRBJ1-1; D ambiguous. Deletions cut 5 bases from V and 3 bases from J, with 16 bases between. This CDR3 is 15 amino acids long. CDR3 bases: TGTGCCAGCAGTCCGAGCGGGGTGAGGGACACTGAAGCTTTCTTT. Translated: CASSPSGVRDTEAFF.

This clonotype has just one count. The chain couples TRBV30 to TRBJ2-2; 8 bases match TRBD1. There are 14 residues in the CDR3. The V gene end was trimmed by 1 base and the J gene end by 5 bases; junction bases not matched to a gene: 3. Germline V lookup: CDR1 GTSNPN, CDR2 SVGIG (reference sequence). The CDR3 loop is CAWSEQGVTGELFF. The CDR3 bases are TGTGCCTGGAGTGAACAGGGGGTAACCGGGGAGCTGTTTTTT.

The J gene is TRBJ2-7, the V gene TRBV19; TRBD1 agrees at 9 bases. V shed 8 bases and J 8 bases; nucleotides not matched to a gene: 19. The germline V gene encodes CDR1 LNHDA and CDR2 SQIVND (reference sequence). This CDR3 spans 16 amino acids. The CDR3 sequence: CASRSDRGELRGKQYF. Written as DNA, the CDR3 is TGTGCCAGTCGATCCGACAGGGGGGAATTACGGGGAAAGCAGTACTTC.

In this sample, this clonotype turned up once. The gene calls are TRBV28 and TRBJ2-5, with 12 bases matching TRBD1. The CDR3 length is 19 residues. CDR1 and CDR2 (germline): MDHEN, SYDVKM. Germline trimming cut 3 bases from V and 5 bases from J; bases unmatched to any gene: 16. CDR3 sequence reads: CASSFFGTGGAQIEETQYF. The DNA for the CDR3 is TGTGCCAGCAGTTTTTTTGGGACAGGGGGCGCCCAAATAGAGGAGACCCAGTACTTC.

The genes are TRBV5-1 and TRBJ2-2, with D possibly being TRBD1 or TRBD2 (5 bases each). Germline V gene sequence: CDR1 SGHRS, CDR2 YFSETQ. V was cut by 4 bases and J by 6 bases, with 10 bases left in between. This CDR3 is built from 13 residues. CDR3 region: CASSPLGAGELFF. The CDR3 DNA reads TGCGCCAGCAGCCCATTGGGGGCCGGGGAGCTGTTTTTT.

V usage is TRBV14 and J usage is TRBJ1-2; 9 nucleotides match TRBD1. J was trimmed by 10 bases and V by 2 bases; bases with no gene match: 8. The V gene's germline CDR1 is SGHDN and CDR2 FVKESK. The CDR3 runs to 14 residues. CDR3 in amino acids: CASSQHRGLADYTF. In DNA form, the CDR3 reads TGTGCCAGCAGCCAACACAGGGGGCTTGCTGACTACACCTTC.

The gene calls are TRBV7-9 and TRBJ2-3; D is unresolved. Germline lookup yields CDR1 SEHNR and CDR2 FQNEAQ (reference sequence). The V gene lost 4 bases and the J gene lost 1 base, with 6 bases spanning the gap. The CDR3 is made up of 13 amino acids. CDR3 in amino acids: CASSWVGTDTQYF. CDR3 nucleotide sequence: TGTGCCAGCAGCTGGGTCGGCACAGATACGCAGTATTTT.

This rearrangement joins TRBV12-3 or TRBV12-4 to TRBJ2-4, with TRBD1 matching over 7 bases. This CDR3 contains 12 residues. V lost 6 bases, J lost 7 bases, and 3 bases stayed unmatched. The CDR3 here is CASSPTGNIQYF. DNA for the CDR3: TGTGCCAGCAGCCCGACAGGGAACATTCAGTACTTC.

This clonotype was recorded only once. This chain uses TRBV7-6 with TRBJ2-7, with a weak D call TRBD1 (5 bases). V lost 4 bases to trimming and J lost 1 base, with 8 bases between them. Germline loops: CDR1 SGHVS, CDR2 FNYEAQ. The CDR3 is made up of 13 amino acids. CDR3 amino acids: CASSWGQSYEQYF. Written as DNA, the CDR3 is TGTGCCAGCAGCTGGGGCCAATCCTACGAGCAGTACTTC.